The 8 T cell receptor beta chains presented below share a single source sample, sequenced in a study of PD-L1 blockade in urothelial cancer. TCRdb's table, derived via immunoSEQ multiplex PCR, lists solely in-frame clones and lacks some. This table holds under 100,000 clones, about four fifths found once. The sequences come from PBMCs, collected around atezolizumab (anti-PD-L1) treatment. These receptors were obtained from a man between 65 and 85 years old with urothelial cancer.

The rearrangement uses TRBV5-4 and TRBJ2-7; TRBD2 matches 7 bases. Germline V gene data show CDR1 as SGHNT and CDR2 as YYREEE (reference sequence). The trim removed 0 bases at V and 7 bases at J, leaving 10 bases unmatched. The CDR3 covers 15 residues. CDR3: CASSLEGEGSGEQYF. The CDR3 nucleotides are TGTGCCAGCAGCTTGGAAGGGGAGGGTTCTGGAGAGCAGTACTTC.

The chain recombines TRBV29-1 with TRBJ1-1; no firm D call. CDR1 is SQVTM, CDR2 ANQGSEA, per germline. Trimming cost V 3 bases and J 6 bases, with 8 bases left between them. The CDR3 has 11 amino acids. CDR3 in amino acids: CSVDLASEAFF. The CDR3 nucleotides are TGCAGCGTTGATTTAGCCTCTGAAGCTTTCTTT.

CDR3 sequence (DNA): TGTGCCAGCAGTGGGACGGGGAATGAGCAGTTCTTC. Encoded protein: CASSGTGNEQFF. The chain joins TRBV25-1 to TRBJ2-1; D perhaps matches TRBD2 (5 bases). The CDR3 is made up of 12 amino acids. Germline V gene data show CDR1 as MGHDK and CDR2 as SYGVNS. V dropped 4 bases and J dropped 7 bases, with 8 bases sitting between them.

About this clone: An end of the junction does not agree with germline; a read error may underlie this. The chain couples TRBV10-3 to TRBJ1-2; D may be TRBD1 (6 bases). The CDR3 extends over 13 amino acids. The germline V gene has CDR1 ENHRY and CDR2 SYGVKD. The CDR3 loop is CASSEEQGLSMKF. The CDR3, as DNA: TGTGCCAGCAGTGAAGAACAGGGTTTATCGATGAAGTTC.

This clone occurred once. The CDR3 nucleotides read TGTGCCAGCAGCAGGGGGTCGAACACTGAAGCTTTCTTT. This codes for CASSRGSNTEAFF. The chain carries TRBV7-2 and TRBJ1-1, with D perhaps matching TRBD1 (6 bases). This CDR3 spans 13 amino acids. Trimming removed 5 bases at V and 1 base at J, with 8 bases between. Germline CDR1 is SGHTA and CDR2 is FQGNSA.

This chain connects TRBV6-6 to TRBJ2-7, with 7 nucleotides matching TRBD2. The CDR3 sequence is 11 residues long. Germline CDR1 is MNHNY and CDR2 is SVGAGI (reference sequence). J gave up 6 bases and V 8 bases, and 4 bases lay outside the gene matches. The CDR3 bases are TGTGCCAGCGCCCAGCGGGGCGAGCAGTACTTC. Translation: CASAQRGEQYF.

The V and J genes are TRBV5-4 and TRBJ1-2; perhaps TRBD1 as D (5 bases). Germline V lookup: CDR1 SGHNT, CDR2 YYREEE (reference sequence). Trimming stripped 1 base from V and 8 bases from J, with 15 bases between. The length of the CDR3 is 14 residues. The CDR3 loop reads CASSLLAGSEGYTF. CDR3 in DNA: TGTGCCAGCAGCTTGTTGGCAGGGTCGGAAGGCTACACCTTC.

The chain has TRBV7-8 and TRBJ1-5; the match to TRBD1 covers 10 bases. CDR1 is SGHVS, CDR2 FQNEAQ, per germline. Germline trimming cut 4 bases from V and 10 bases from J; bases unmatched to any gene: 7. CDR3 length equals 14 residues. The CDR3 region has the DNA TGTGCCAGCAGCTCGGGGACAGGGGCTCAACCCCAGCATTTT. Encoded protein: CASSSGTGAQPQHF.